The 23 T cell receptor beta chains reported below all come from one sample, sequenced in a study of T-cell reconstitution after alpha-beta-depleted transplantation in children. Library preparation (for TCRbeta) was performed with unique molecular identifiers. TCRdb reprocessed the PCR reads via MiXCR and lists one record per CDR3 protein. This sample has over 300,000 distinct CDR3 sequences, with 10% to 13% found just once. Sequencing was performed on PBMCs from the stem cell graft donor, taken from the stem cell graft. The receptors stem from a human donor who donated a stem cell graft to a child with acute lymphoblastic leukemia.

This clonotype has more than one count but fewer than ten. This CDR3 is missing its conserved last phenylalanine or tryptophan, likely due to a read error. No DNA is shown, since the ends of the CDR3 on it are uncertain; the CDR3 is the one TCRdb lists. The CDR3 loop reads CASSYYRGTLLS. The V gene is TRBV6-1, the J gene TRBJ1-2; the table's D call of TRBD1 was not tested on the DNA. Both ends counted, the CDR3 spans 12 residues. Per germline, CDR1 MNHNS and CDR2 SASEGT.

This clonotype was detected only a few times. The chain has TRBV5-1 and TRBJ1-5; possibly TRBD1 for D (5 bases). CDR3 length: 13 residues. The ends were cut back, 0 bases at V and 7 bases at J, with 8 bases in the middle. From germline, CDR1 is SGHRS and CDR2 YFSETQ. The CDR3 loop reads CASSLAQGQPQHF. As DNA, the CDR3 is TGCGCCAGCAGCTTGGCCCAGGGCCAGCCCCAGCATTTT.

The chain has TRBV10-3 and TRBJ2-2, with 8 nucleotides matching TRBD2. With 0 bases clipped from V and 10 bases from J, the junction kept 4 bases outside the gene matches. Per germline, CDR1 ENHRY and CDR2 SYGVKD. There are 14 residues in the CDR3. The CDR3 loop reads CAISESISGTELFF. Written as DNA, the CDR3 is TGTGCCATCAGTGAGTCGATTAGCGGGACGGAGCTGTTTTTT.

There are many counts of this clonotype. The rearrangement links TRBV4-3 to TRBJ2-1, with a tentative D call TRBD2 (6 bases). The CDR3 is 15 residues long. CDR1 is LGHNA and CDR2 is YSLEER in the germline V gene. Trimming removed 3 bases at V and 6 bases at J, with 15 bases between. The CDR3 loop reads CASSHGGESTNEQFF. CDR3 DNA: TGCGCCAGCAGCCACGGGGGAGAGAGCACCAATGAGCAGTTCTTC.

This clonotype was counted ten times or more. The CDR3 sequence is CASSQVTGNEKLFF. CDR3 in DNA: TGCGCCAGCAGCCAAGTAACAGGGAATGAAAAACTGTTTTTT. The genes are TRBV4-1 and TRBJ1-4, with D perhaps TRBD1 (6 bases). Germline V lookup: CDR1 MGHRA, CDR2 YSYEKL. This CDR3 has 14 residues. The V end lost 1 base, the J end lost 5 bases, and 8 bases lay between the germline ends.

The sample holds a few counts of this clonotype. CDR3 sequence reads: CASSTTGVGNTIYF. CDR3 nucleotides: TGTGCCAGCAGTACTACAGGGGTGGGAAACACCATATATTTT. The chain recombines TRBV6-5 with TRBJ1-3; TRBD1 agrees at 7 bases. The CDR3 has 14 amino acids. The trim removed 5 bases at V and 4 bases at J, leaving 5 bases unmatched. Germline values: CDR1 MNHEY, CDR2 SVGAGI.

CDR3 DNA: TGCGCCAGCAGCTTAAGCGGGAGTAGTTGGCCGGGCGAGCAGTACTTC. Its translation: CASSLSGSSWPGEQYF. J is TRBJ2-7 and V is TRBV5-1; TRBD2 agrees at 8 bases. CDR1 is SGHRS and CDR2 is YFSETQ in the germline V gene. This CDR3 comprises 16 residues. The V segment lost 2 bases and the J segment 6 bases; nucleotides outside the gene matches: 13.

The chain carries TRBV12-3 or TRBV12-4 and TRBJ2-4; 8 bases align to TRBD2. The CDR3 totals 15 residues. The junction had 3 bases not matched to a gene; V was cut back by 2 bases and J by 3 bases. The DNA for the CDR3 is TGTGCCAGCAGTTTAACGGGAGGGAGCAAAAACATTCAGTACTTC. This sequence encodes CASSLTGGSKNIQYF.

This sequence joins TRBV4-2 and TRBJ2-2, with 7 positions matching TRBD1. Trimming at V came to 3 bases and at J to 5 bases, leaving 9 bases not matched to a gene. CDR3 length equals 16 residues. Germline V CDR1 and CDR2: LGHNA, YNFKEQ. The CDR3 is CASSQPDRVGTGELFF. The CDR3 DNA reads TGTGCCAGCAGCCAGCCTGACAGGGTTGGGACCGGGGAGCTGTTTTTT.

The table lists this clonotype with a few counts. The CDR3 sequence is CASSRSGRAGEQFF. For the CDR3, the DNA is TGTGCCAGCAGCCGTAGCGGGAGGGCGGGTGAGCAGTTCTTC. The chain carries TRBV7-2 and TRBJ2-1; 11 bases map to TRBD2. The germline V gene has CDR1 SGHTA and CDR2 FQGNSA. Germline trimming cut 5 bases from V and 9 bases from J; bases unmatched to any gene: 6. The CDR3 extends over 14 amino acids.

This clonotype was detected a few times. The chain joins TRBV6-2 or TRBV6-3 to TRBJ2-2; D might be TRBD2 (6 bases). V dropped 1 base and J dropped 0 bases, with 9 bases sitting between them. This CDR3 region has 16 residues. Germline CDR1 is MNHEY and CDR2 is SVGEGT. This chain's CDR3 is CASSYLAASNTGELFF. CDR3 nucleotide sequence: TGTGCCAGCAGTTACTTAGCGGCCTCGAACACCGGGGAGCTGTTTTTT.

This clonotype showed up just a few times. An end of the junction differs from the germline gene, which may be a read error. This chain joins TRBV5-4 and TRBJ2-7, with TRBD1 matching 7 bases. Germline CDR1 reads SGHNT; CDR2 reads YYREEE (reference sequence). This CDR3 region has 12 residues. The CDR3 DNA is TGTGCCAGCAGCCTCCCACAGGGGCCCCGAAACTTC. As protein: CASSLPQGPRNF.

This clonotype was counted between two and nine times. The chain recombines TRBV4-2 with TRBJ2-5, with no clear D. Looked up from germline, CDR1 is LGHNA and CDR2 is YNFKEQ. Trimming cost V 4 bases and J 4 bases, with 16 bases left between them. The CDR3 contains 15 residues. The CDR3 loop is CASSPRGGVGETQYF. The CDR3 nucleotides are TGTGCCAGCAGCCCCCGAGGCGGAGTCGGAGAGACCCAGTACTTC.

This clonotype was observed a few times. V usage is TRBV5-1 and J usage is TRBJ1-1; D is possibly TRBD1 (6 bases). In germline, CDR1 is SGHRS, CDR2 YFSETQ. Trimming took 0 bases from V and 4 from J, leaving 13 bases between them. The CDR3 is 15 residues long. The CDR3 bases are TGCGCCAGCAGCTTGGATGGGGGACATCCCACTGAAGCTTTCTTT. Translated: CASSLDGGHPTEAFF.

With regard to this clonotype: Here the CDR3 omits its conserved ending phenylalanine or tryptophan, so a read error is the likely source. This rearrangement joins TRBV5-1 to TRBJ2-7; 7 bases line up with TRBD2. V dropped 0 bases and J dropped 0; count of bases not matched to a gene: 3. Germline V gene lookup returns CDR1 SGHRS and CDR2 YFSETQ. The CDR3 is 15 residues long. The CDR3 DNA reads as TGCGCCAGCAGCTTGGGACTAGCCTCCTCCTACGAGCAGTACATC. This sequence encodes CASSLGLASSYEQYI.

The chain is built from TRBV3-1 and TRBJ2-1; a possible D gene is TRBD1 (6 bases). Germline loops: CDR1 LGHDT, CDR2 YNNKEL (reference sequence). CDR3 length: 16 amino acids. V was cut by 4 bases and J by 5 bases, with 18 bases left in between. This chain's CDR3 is CASSPPTGIGHNEQFF. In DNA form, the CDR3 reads TGTGCCAGCAGCCCCCCCACAGGGATCGGGCACAATGAGCAGTTCTTC.

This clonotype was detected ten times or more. The CDR3 DNA reads TGCGCCAGCAGCCAAAGGTTTGACTCGTACAATGAGCAGTTCTTC. Residues: CASSQRFDSYNEQFF. The chain carries TRBV4-3 and TRBJ2-1; unclear D gene. V was clipped by 2 bases and J by 4 bases, with 12 bases between them. The CDR3 is 15 amino acids. CDR1 LGHNA and CDR2 YSLEER come from the germline V gene.

The CDR3 DNA reads TGTGCCAGCAGCTTAGGGGGCAGGGGGGGAGAGACCCAGTACTTC. Protein sequence: CASSLGGRGGETQYF. This sequence joins TRBV7-8 and TRBJ2-5; D is possibly TRBD1 or TRBD2 (7 bases each). Trimming shortened V by 1 base and J by 4 bases, and 13 bases separated the two germline ends. Looked up from germline, CDR1 is SGHVS and CDR2 is FQNEAQ. The CDR3 sequence is 15 residues long. The full variable domain, its missing parts supplied by reference TRBV7-8 and TRBJ2-5, is GAGVSQSPRYKVAKRGQDVALRCDPISGHVSLFWYQQALGQGPEFLTYFQNEAQLDKSGLPSDRFFAERPEGSVSTLKIQRTQQEDSAVYLCASSLGGRGGETQYFGPGTRLLVL.

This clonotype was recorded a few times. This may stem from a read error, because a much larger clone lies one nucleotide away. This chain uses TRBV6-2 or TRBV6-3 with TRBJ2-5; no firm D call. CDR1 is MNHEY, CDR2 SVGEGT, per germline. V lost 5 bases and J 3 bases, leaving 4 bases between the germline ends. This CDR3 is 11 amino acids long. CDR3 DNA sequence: TGTGCCAGCAGTCACGAAGAGACCCAGTACTTC. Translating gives CASSHEETQYF.

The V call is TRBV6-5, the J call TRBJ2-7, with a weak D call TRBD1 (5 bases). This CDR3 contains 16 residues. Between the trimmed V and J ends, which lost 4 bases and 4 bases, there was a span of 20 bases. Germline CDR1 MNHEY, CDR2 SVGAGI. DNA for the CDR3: TGTGCCAGCAGTTCCTCGACTTACAGCAGGGCGTACGAGCAGTACTTC. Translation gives CASSSSTYSRAYEQYF.

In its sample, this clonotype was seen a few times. The CDR3 reads CATSQTGGKNIQYF. The CDR3 coding sequence is TGTGCCACCAGCCAGACCGGGGGTAAAAACATTCAGTACTTC. J is TRBJ2-4 and V is TRBV15; D might be TRBD2 (6 bases). Germline CDR1 reads LNHNV; CDR2 reads YYDKDF (reference sequence). The CDR3 runs 14 residues. V lost 5 bases, J lost 4 bases, and 12 bases lay in between.

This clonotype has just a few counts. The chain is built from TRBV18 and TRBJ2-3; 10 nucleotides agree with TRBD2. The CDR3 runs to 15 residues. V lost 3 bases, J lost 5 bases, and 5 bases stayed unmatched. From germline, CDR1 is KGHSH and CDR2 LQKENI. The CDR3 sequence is CASSPSGRALDTQYF. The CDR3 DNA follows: TGTGCCAGCTCACCGAGCGGGAGGGCCTTAGATACGCAGTATTTT. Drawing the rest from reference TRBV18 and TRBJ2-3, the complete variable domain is NAGVMQNPRHLVRRRGQEARLRCSPMKGHSHVYWYRQLPEEGLKFMVYLQKENIIDESGMPKERFSAEFPKEGPSILRIQQVVRGDSAAYFCASSPSGRALDTQYFGPGTRLTVL.

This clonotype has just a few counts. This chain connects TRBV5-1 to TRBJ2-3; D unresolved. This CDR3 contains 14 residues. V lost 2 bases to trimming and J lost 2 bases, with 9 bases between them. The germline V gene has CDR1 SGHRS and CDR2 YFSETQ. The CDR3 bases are TGCGCCAGCAGCTTTACCTCTACCACAGATACGCAGTATTTT. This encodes CASSFTSTTDTQYF. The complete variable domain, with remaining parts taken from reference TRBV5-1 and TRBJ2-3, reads KAGVTQTPRYLIKTRGQQVTLSCSPISGHRSVSWYQQTPGQGLQFLFEYFSETQRNKGNFPGRFSGRQFSNSRSEMNVSTLELGDSALYLCASSFTSTTDTQYFGPGTRLTVL.